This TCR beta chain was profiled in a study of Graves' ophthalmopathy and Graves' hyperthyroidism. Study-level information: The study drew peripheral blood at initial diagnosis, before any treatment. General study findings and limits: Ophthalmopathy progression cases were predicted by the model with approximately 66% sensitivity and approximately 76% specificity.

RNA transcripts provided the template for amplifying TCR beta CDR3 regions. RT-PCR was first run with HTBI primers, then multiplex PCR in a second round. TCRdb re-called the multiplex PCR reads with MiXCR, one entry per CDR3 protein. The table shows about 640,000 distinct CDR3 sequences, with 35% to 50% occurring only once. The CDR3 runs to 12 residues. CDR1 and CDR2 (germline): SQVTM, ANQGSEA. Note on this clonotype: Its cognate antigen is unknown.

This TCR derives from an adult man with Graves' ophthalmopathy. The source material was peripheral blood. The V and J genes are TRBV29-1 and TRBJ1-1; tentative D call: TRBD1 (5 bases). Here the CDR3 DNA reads TGCAGTTACAGGCGGCTGAACACTGAAGCTTTCTTT. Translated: CSYRRLNTEAFF.